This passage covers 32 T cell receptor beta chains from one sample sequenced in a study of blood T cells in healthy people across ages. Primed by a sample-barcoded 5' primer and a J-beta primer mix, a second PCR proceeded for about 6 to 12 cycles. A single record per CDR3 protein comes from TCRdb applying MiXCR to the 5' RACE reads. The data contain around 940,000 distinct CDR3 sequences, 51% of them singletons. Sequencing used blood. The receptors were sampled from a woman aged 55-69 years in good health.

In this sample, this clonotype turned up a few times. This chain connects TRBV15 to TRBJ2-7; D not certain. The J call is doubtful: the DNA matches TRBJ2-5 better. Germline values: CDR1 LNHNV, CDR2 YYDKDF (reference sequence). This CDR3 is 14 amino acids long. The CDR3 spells CATSRDLQKETQYF. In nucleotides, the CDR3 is TGTGCCACCAGCAGAGATCTACAGAAAGAGACCCAGTACTTC.

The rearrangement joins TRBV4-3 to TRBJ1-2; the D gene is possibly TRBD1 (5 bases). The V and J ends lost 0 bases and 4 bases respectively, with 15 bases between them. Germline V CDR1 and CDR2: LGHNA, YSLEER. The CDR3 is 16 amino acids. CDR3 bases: TGCGCCAGCAGCCAAGACCCCCTCCCGGGGCTCTATGGCTACACCTTC. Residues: CASSQDPLPGLYGYTF.

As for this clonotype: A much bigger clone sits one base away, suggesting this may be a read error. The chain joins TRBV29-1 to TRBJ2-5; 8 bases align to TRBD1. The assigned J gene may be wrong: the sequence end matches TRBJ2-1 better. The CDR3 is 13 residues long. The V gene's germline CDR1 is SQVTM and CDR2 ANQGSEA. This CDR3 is CSAEDRGIETQFF. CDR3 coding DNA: TGCAGCGCCGAAGACAGGGGAATAGAGACCCAGTTCTTC.

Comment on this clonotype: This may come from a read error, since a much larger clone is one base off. In DNA, the CDR3 is TGTGCCAGCTCACCACAAGGGCTGCAAGAGACCCAGTTCTTC. Translating gives CASSPQGLQETQFF. The chain couples TRBV18 to TRBJ2-7; D not certain. TRBJ2-1 matches the DNA end more closely, so the J call is doubtful. CDR1 KGHSH and CDR2 LQKENI come from the germline V gene. The CDR3 has 14 amino acids.

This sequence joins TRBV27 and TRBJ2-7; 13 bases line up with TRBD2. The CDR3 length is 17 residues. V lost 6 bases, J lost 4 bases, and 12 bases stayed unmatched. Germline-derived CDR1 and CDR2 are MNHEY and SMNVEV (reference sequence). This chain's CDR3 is CASSTGLAGTYPYEQYF. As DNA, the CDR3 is TGTGCCAGCAGCACGGGACTAGCGGGAACCTACCCTTACGAGCAGTACTTC.

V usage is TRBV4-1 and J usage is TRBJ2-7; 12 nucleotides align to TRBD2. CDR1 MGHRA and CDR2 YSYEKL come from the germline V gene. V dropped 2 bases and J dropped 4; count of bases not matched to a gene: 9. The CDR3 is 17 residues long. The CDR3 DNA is TGCGCCAGCAGCCAACCTTCTAGCGGGAGGGCCATGTACGAGCAGTACTTC. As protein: CASSQPSSGRAMYEQYF.

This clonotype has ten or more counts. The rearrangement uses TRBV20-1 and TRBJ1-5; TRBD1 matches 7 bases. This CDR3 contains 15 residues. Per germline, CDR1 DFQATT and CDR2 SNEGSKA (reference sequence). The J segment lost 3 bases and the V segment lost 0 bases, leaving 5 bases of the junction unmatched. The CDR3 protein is CSARDDRAFNQPQHF. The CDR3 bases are TGCAGTGCTAGAGATGACAGGGCATTCAATCAGCCCCAGCATTTT.

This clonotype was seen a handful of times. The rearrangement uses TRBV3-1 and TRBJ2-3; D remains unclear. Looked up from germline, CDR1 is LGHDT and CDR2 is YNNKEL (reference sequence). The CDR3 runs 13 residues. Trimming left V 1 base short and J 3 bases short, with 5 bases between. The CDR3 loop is CASSQVLTDTQYF. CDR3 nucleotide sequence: TGTGCCAGCAGCCAAGTGCTGACAGATACGCAGTATTTT.

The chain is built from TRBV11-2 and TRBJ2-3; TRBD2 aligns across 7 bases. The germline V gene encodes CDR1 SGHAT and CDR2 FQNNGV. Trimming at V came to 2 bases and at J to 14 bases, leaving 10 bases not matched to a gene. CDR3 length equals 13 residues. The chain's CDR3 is CASSLRSGNAGYF. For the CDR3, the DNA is TGTGCCAGCAGCTTAAGGAGCGGGAACGCAGGGTATTTT.

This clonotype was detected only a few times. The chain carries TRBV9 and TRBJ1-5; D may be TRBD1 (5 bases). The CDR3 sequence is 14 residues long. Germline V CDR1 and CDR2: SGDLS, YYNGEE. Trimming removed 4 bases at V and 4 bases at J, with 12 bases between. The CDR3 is CASSRTGRNQPQHF. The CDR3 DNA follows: TGTGCCAGCAGCCGCACAGGCCGTAATCAGCCCCAGCATTTT. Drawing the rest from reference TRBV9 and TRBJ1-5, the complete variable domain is DSGVTQTPKHLITATGQRVTLRCSPRSGDLSVYWYQQSLDQGLQFLIQYYNGEERAKGNILERFSAQQFPDLHSELNLSSLELGDSALYFCASSRTGRNQPQHFGDGTRLSIL.

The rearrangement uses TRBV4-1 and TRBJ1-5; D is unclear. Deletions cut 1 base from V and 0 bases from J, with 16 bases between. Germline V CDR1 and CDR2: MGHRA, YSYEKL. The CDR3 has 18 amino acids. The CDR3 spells CASSQGPGSVDSNQPQHF. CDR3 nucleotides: TGCGCCAGCAGCCAAGGTCCAGGATCAGTTGATAGCAATCAGCCCCAGCATTTT.

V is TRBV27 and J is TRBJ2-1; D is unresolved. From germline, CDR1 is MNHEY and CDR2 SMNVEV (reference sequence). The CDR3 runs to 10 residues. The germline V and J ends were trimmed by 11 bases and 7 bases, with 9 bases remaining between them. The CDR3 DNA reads TGTGCCGAACAGTTTAATGAGCAGTTCTTC. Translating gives CAEQFNEQFF.

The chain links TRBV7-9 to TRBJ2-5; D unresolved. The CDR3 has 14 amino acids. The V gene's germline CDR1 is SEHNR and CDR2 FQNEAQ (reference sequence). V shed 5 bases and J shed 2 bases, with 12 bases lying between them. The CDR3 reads CASSPLVPQETQYF. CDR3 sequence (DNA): TGTGCCAGCAGCCCTCTTGTGCCGCAAGAGACCCAGTACTTC.

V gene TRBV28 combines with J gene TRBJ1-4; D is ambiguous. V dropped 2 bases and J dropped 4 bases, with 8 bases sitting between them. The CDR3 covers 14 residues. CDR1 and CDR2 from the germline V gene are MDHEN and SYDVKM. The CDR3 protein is CASSLVGFNEKLFF. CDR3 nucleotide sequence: TGTGCCAGCAGTTTAGTGGGTTTTAATGAAAAACTGTTTTTT.

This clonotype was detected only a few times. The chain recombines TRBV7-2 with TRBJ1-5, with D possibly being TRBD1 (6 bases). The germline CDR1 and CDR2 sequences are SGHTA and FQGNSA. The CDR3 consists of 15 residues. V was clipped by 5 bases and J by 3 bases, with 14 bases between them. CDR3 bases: TGTGCCAGCAGCCTGCGACAGGCCTACAATCAGCCCCAGCATTTT. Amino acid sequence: CASSLRQAYNQPQHF.

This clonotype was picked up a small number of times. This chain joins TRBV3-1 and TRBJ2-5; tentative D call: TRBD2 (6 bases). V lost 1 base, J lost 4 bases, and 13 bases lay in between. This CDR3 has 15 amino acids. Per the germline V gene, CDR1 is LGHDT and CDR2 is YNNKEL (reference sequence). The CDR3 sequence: CASSQASGVGETQYF. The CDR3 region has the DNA TGTGCCAGCAGCCAAGCCTCGGGAGTTGGAGAGACCCAGTACTTC.

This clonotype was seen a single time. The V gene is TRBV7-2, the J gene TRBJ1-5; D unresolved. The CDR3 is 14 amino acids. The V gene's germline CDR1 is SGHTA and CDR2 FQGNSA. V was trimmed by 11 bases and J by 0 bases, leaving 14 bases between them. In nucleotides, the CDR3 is TGTGCCTCAAAGTCGGGGAGTAGCAATCAGCCCCAGCATTTT. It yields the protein CASKSGSSNQPQHF.

The CDR3 coding sequence is TGTGCCAGCAGCATAGTCGGGAGGGCCGGCTACGAGCAGTACTTC. This encodes CASSIVGRAGYEQYF. The chain employs TRBV11-2 and TRBJ2-7, with TRBD2 identical over 8 bases. Germline V gene sequence: CDR1 SGHAT, CDR2 FQNNGV. The CDR3 totals 15 residues. The V and J ends lost 5 bases and 3 bases, in that order; junction bases with no gene match: 9.

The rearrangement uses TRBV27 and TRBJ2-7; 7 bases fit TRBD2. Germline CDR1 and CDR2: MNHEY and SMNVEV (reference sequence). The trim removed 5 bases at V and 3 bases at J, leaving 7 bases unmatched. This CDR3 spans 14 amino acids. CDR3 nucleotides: TGTGCCAGCAGTGTCGGGACTACCCACTACGAGCAGTACTTC. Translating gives CASSVGTTHYEQYF.

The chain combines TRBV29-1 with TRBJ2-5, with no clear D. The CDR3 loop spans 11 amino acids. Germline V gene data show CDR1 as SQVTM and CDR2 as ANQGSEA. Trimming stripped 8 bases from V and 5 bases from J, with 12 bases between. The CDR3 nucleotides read TGCAGCTTATACTCTGGGGAGACCCAGTACTTC. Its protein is CSLYSGETQYF. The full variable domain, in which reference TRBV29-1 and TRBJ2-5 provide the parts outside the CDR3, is SAVISQKPSRDICQRGTSLTIQCQVDSQVTMMFWYRQQPGQSLTLIATANQGSEATYESGFVIDKFPISRPNLTFSTLTVSNMSPEDSSIYLCSLYSGETQYFGPGTRLLVL.

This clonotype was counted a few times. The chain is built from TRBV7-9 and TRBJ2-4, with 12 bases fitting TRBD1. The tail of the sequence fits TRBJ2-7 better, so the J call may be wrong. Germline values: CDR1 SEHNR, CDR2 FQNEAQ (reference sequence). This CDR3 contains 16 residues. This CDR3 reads CASSLLPGQGADEQYF. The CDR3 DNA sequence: TGTGCCAGCAGCTTATTACCGGGACAGGGGGCTGACGAGCAGTACTTC.

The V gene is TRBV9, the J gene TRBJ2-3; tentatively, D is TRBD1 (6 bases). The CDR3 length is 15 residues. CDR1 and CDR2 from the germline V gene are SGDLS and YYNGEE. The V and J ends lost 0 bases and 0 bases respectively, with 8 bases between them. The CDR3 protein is CASSVEGQSTDTQYF. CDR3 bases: TGTGCCAGCAGCGTAGAGGGACAAAGCACAGATACGCAGTATTTT. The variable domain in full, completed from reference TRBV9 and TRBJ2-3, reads DSGVTQTPKHLITATGQRVTLRCSPRSGDLSVYWYQQSLDQGLQFLIQYYNGEERAKGNILERFSAQQFPDLHSELNLSSLELGDSALYFCASSVEGQSTDTQYFGPGTRLTVL.

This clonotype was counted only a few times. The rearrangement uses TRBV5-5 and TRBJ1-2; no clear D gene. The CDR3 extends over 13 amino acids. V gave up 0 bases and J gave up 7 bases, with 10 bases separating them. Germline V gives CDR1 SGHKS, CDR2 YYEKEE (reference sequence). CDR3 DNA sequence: TGTGCCAGCAGCTTGGAGCGGCAACGTGGCTACACCTTC. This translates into CASSLERQRGYTF.

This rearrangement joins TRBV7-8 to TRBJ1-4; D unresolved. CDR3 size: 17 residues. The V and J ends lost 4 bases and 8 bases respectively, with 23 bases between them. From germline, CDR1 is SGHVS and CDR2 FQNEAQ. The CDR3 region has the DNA TGTGCCAGCAGCTCCTCCGGCCTCACCCCAAGCAAGGAAAAACTGTTTTTT. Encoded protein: CASSSSGLTPSKEKLFF.

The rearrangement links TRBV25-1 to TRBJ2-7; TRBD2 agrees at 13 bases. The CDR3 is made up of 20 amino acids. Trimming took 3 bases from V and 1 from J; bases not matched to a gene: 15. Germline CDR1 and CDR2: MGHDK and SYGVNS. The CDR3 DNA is TGTGCCAGCAGTGAGAATCCGGGACTAGCGGGGAAGACAAATTCCTACGAGCAGTACTTC. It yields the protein CASSENPGLAGKTNSYEQYF.

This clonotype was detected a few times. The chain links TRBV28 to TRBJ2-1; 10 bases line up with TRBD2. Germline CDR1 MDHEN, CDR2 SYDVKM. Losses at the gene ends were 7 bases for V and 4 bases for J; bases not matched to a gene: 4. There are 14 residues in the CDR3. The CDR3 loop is CASIWTSGYNEQFF. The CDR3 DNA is TGTGCCAGCATCTGGACTAGCGGATACAATGAGCAGTTCTTC.

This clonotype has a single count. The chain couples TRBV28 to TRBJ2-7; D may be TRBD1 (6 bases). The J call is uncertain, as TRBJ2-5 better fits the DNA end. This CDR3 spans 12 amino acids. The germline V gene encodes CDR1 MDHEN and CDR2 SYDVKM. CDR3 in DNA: TGTGCCAGCAACAGGGTAGATGAGACCCAGTACTTC. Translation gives CASNRVDETQYF.

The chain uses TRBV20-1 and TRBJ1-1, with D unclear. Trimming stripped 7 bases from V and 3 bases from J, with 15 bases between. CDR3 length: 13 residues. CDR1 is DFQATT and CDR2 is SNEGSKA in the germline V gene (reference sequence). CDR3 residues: CSGTEEGDTEAFF. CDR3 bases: TGCAGTGGCACGGAGGAGGGCGACACTGAAGCTTTCTTT.

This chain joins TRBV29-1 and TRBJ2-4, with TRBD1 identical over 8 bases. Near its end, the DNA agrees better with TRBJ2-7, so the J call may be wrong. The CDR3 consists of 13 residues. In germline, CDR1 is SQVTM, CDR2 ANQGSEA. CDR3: CSVDGDRPYEQYF. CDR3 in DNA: TGCAGCGTTGACGGGGACAGGCCATACGAGCAGTACTTC.

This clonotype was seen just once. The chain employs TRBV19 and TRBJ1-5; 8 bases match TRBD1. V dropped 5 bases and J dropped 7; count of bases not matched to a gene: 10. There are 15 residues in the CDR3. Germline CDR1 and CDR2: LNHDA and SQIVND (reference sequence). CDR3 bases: TGTGCCAGTAGTTCTCCAGGGGGCGCGAGACAGCCCCAGCATTTT. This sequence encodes CASSSPGGARQPQHF.

CDR3 residues: CASILRVRSYGYTF. Here the CDR3 DNA reads TGTGCCAGCATTTTGAGGGTTCGGAGCTATGGCTACACCTTC. V and J are TRBV11-2 and TRBJ1-2; no definite D call. CDR1 and CDR2 from the germline V gene are SGHAT and FQNNGV. The CDR3 loop spans 14 amino acids. Trimming removed 7 bases from V and 4 bases from J, with 16 bases in between.

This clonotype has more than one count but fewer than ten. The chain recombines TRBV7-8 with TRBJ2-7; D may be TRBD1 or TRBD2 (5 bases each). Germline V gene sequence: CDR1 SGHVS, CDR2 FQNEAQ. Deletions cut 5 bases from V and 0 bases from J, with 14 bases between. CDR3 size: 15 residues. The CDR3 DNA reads TGTGCCAGCAGCCACCAAGGGACGAACTCCTACGAGCAGTACTTC. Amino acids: CASSHQGTNSYEQYF.